These 23 T cell receptor beta chains originate from one sample sequenced in a study of blood T cell repertoires in COVID-19. Measured with immunoSEQ multiplex PCR; TCRdb has only the in-frame clones, and not every one. Among a few hundred thousand clones listed, approximately 87% were seen once. Specimen: peripheral blood. These receptors came from a man in his sixties who had recovered from COVID-19.

This clone was observed a few times. The identical CDR3 is also encoded by other nucleotide sequences in the sample. The chain is built from TRBV7-9 and TRBJ2-7, with D maybe TRBD1 (6 bases). This CDR3 spans 12 amino acids. Germline assignment: CDR1 SEHNR and CDR2 FQNEAQ (reference sequence). Trimming left V 4 bases short and J 7 bases short, with 11 bases between. Here the CDR3 reads CASSSQGREQYF. The CDR3, as DNA: TGTGCCAGCAGCTCCCAGGGGCGGGAGCAGTACTTC.

The chain joins TRBV6-1 to TRBJ1-5; a possible D gene is TRBD1 (6 bases). Per germline, CDR1 MNHNS and CDR2 SASEGT. V dropped 3 bases and J dropped 3 bases, with 12 bases sitting between them. CDR3 length: 15 amino acids. CDR3 DNA: TGTGCCAGCAGTGAGGGTCAGGGGCCCAATCAGCCCCAGCATTTT. Protein: CASSEGQGPNQPQHF.

This clone showed up just once. The rearrangement uses TRBV10-3 and TRBJ2-7; maybe TRBD2 (5 bases). Between the trimmed V and J ends, which lost 6 bases and 5 bases, there was a span of 17 bases. The CDR3 sequence is 14 residues long. Germline V gene lookup returns CDR1 ENHRY and CDR2 SYGVKD. CDR3 amino acids: CAISSGMGHHEQYF. DNA of the CDR3: TGTGCCATCAGCTCGGGGATGGGCCACCACGAGCAGTACTTC.

The table lists this clone with a count of one. The chain recombines TRBV3-1 (or the pseudogene TRBV3-2) with TRBJ2-1; 8 nucleotides match TRBD1. Germline V lookup: CDR1 LGHDT, CDR2 YNNKEL (reference sequence). The CDR3 runs to 13 residues. V lost 4 bases and J lost 7; bases outside the gene matches: 3. The CDR3 spells CASSLQGVNEQFF. The CDR3 region has the DNA TGTGCCAGCAGCCTACAGGGGGTGAATGAGCAGTTCTTC.

V is TRBV18 and J is TRBJ1-3; possibly TRBD1 for D (5 bases). Trimming left V 10 bases short and J 0 bases short, with 10 bases between. The CDR3 runs 13 residues. CDR1 is KGHSH and CDR2 is LQKENI in the germline V gene. The CDR3 here is CATSGGSGNTIYF. The CDR3, as DNA: TGTGCCACCTCCGGGGGCTCTGGAAACACCATATATTTT. Drawing the rest from reference TRBV18 and TRBJ1-3, the complete variable domain is NAGVMQNPRHLVRRRGQEARLRCSPMKGHSHVYWYRQLPEEGLKFMVYLQKENIIDESGMPKERFSAEFPKEGPSILRIQQVVRGDSAAYFCATSGGSGNTIYFGEGSWLTVV.

V gene TRBV21-1 combines with J gene TRBJ2-5; TRBD1, the D gene given by the table, was not confirmed from the DNA. TRBV21-1 is shown as a pseudogene. The CDR3 consists of 17 residues. CDR3 in amino acids: CASSKAGGRRRWGPQYF. CDR3 nucleotides: TGTGCCAGCAGCAAAGCAGGCGGCAGGCGGCGTTGGGGGCCCCAGTACTTC.

This clone was detected ten times or more. The chain has TRBV18 and TRBJ2-1, with TRBD2 matching 12 bases. The V gene end was trimmed by 4 bases and the J gene end by 1 base; junction bases not matched to a gene: 11. The CDR3 is 19 residues long. Germline V gives CDR1 KGHSH, CDR2 LQKENI. CDR3 in DNA: TGTGCCAGCTCACTAAAACTAGCGGGAGGATCGAGTTCCTACAATGAGCAGTTCTTC. Translated: CASSLKLAGGSSSYNEQFF.

The V call is TRBV4-3, the J call TRBJ1-5; 7 nucleotides match TRBD1. The CDR3 is made up of 15 amino acids. J gave up 6 bases and V 0 bases, and 5 bases lay outside the gene matches. Germline V CDR1 and CDR2: LGHNA, YSLEER. The CDR3 region is CASSQEGAGGQPQHF. CDR3 DNA sequence: TGCGCCAGCAGCCAAGAAGGGGCAGGGGGTCAGCCCCAGCATTTT.

The chain has TRBV5-5 and TRBJ1-2; D may be TRBD1 (6 bases). Trimming removed 3 bases at V and 4 bases at J, with 16 bases between. The CDR3 runs to 15 residues. CDR1 is SGHKS, CDR2 YYEKEE, per germline (reference sequence). The CDR3 region has the DNA TGTGCCAGCAGCTGGGGGGGCACAGGGAGCTATGGCTACACCTTC. Translating it yields CASSWGGTGSYGYTF.

The genes are TRBV27 and TRBJ2-3; tentative D call: TRBD1 (6 bases). Trimming pared 4 bases from V and 1 base from J, leaving 15 bases between. Germline CDR1 is MNHEY and CDR2 is SMNVEV (reference sequence). This CDR3 region has 16 residues. CDR3 bases: TGTGCCAGCAGTTCATACAGGGAAACGGGCACAGATACGCAGTATTTT. Residues: CASSSYRETGTDTQYF.

This chain connects TRBV19 to TRBJ1-5; 8 bases map to TRBD1. Germline values: CDR1 LNHDA, CDR2 SQIVND (reference sequence). The CDR3 is made up of 16 amino acids. V lost 3 bases, J lost 4 bases, and 8 bases stayed unmatched. The chain's CDR3 is CASSILNDRGNQPQHF. CDR3 DNA sequence: TGTGCCAGTAGTATCCTTAATGACAGGGGAAATCAGCCCCAGCATTTT.

The chain is built from TRBV4-3 and TRBJ1-6, with D unclear. CDR3 length equals 15 residues. Germline values: CDR1 LGHNA, CDR2 YSLEER. Deletions cut 1 base from V and 8 bases from J, with 12 bases between. As DNA, the CDR3 is TGCGCCAGCAGCCAAGCGCCTCAGACTGATTCACCCCTCCACTTT. It yields the protein CASSQAPQTDSPLHF.

The V and J genes are TRBV3-1 (or the pseudogene TRBV3-2) and TRBJ2-3; TRBD2 is a possible D gene (5 bases). The CDR3 contains 16 residues. From germline, CDR1 is LGHDT and CDR2 YNNKEL (reference sequence). Trimming shortened V by 6 bases and J by 2 bases, and 18 bases separated the two germline ends. CDR3 sequence reads: CASRNWAGGPTDTQYF. CDR3 DNA sequence: TGTGCCAGCAGAAACTGGGCAGGAGGTCCCACAGATACGCAGTATTTT.

The chain couples TRBV4-2 to TRBJ1-1; the match to TRBD1 covers 8 bases. Germline V gives CDR1 LGHNA, CDR2 YNFKEQ. There are 19 residues in the CDR3. Trimming cost V 1 base and J 5 bases; bases outside gene matches: 18. Here the CDR3 reads CASSQVPLQTGVTGTEAFF. In DNA form, the CDR3 reads TGTGCCAGCAGCCAAGTCCCCCTTCAGACAGGGGTAACGGGGACTGAAGCTTTCTTT.

The chain recombines TRBV4-2 with TRBJ2-2; TRBD1 agrees at 9 bases. V dropped 4 bases and J dropped 0; count of bases not matched to a gene: 3. Germline CDR1 is LGHNA and CDR2 is YNFKEQ. This CDR3 comprises 16 residues. CDR3 protein: CASSRRQGANTGELFF. CDR3 DNA: TGTGCCAGCAGCCGCCGACAGGGGGCGAACACCGGGGAGCTGTTTTTT.

The V call is TRBV18, the J call TRBJ2-3, with 9 bases lining up with TRBD2. This CDR3 region has 16 residues. The J segment lost 3 bases and the V segment lost 2 bases, leaving 6 bases of the junction unmatched. Germline CDR1 and CDR2: KGHSH and LQKENI. CDR3 loop: CASSPLSSGGTDTQYF. The CDR3 bases are TGTGCCAGCTCACCATTAAGTAGCGGGGGTACAGATACGCAGTATTTT. Drawing the rest from reference TRBV18 and TRBJ2-3, the complete variable domain is NAGVMQNPRHLVRRRGQEARLRCSPMKGHSHVYWYRQLPEEGLKFMVYLQKENIIDESGMPKERFSAEFPKEGPSILRIQQVVRGDSAAYFCASSPLSSGGTDTQYFGPGTRLTVL.

This chain connects TRBV27 to TRBJ1-2; D is perhaps TRBD1 (5 bases). The CDR3 covers 14 residues. Trimming pared 5 bases from V and 3 bases from J, leaving 13 bases between. CDR1 and CDR2 (germline): MNHEY, SMNVEV (reference sequence). The CDR3 DNA reads TGTGCCAGCAGTCCCCGTCCAGGGTACTATGGCTACACCTTC. This codes for CASSPRPGYYGYTF.

CDR3 nucleotides: TGTGCCAGCAGATTTTACAGGGGCTCTGAAGCTTTCTTT. Its translation is CASRFYRGSEAFF. The chain employs TRBV12-3 or TRBV12-4 and TRBJ1-1; 7 bases agree with TRBD1. J lost 6 bases, V lost 6 bases, and 7 bases had no gene match. CDR3 length: 13 residues.

The J gene is TRBJ1-2, the V gene TRBV29-1; D is uncertain. Per the germline V gene, CDR1 is SQVTM and CDR2 is ANQGSEA. Trimming stripped 8 bases from V and 8 bases from J, with 15 bases between. The CDR3 contains 11 residues. CDR3 residues: CSTTGSGGYTF. The CDR3 DNA is TGCAGCACTACGGGGAGCGGGGGCTACACCTTC.

The chain links TRBV5-4 to TRBJ2-6; D is perhaps TRBD2 (6 bases). CDR3 length: 19 residues. CDR1 SGHNT and CDR2 YYREEE come from the germline V gene (reference sequence). V lost 4 bases to trimming and J lost 0 bases, with 20 bases between them. CDR3 nucleotide sequence: TGTGCCAGCAGCCCGGGAGCGGGCAGGGCGAGCTCTGGGGCCAACGTCCTGACTTTC. Its protein is CASSPGAGRASSGANVLTF.

In the case of this clone: Other DNA sequences in the same sample also yield this CDR3. This chain links TRBV7-2 with TRBJ2-1, with TRBD2 matching 8 bases. This CDR3 contains 14 residues. CDR1 and CDR2 from the germline V gene are SGHTA and FQGNSA. After removal of 2 bases from V and 3 bases from J, the junction contained 0 bases not matched to a gene. In DNA, the CDR3 is TGTGCCAGCAGCTTACGGGGGGGCTACAATGAGCAGTTCTTC. Protein: CASSLRGGYNEQFF.

The J gene is TRBJ2-7, the V gene TRBV7-2; no clear D gene. This CDR3 contains 14 residues. The germline V and J ends were trimmed by 2 bases and 1 base, with 9 bases remaining between them. Per the germline V gene, CDR1 is SGHTA and CDR2 is FQGNSA. CDR3 protein: CASSLSTVSYEQYF. The CDR3 bases are TGTGCCAGCAGCTTAAGTACAGTTTCCTACGAGCAGTACTTC.

The rearrangement links TRBV6-4 to TRBJ2-2; possible D gene TRBD2, 5 bases. The CDR3 length is 14 residues. The germline gives CDR1 MRHNA, CDR2 SNTAGT. V lost 3 bases, J lost 1 base, and 6 bases lay in between. The CDR3 DNA reads as TGTGCCAGCAGTGAGAGGGAGAACACCGGGGAGCTGTTTTTT. This gives the protein CASSERENTGELFF.